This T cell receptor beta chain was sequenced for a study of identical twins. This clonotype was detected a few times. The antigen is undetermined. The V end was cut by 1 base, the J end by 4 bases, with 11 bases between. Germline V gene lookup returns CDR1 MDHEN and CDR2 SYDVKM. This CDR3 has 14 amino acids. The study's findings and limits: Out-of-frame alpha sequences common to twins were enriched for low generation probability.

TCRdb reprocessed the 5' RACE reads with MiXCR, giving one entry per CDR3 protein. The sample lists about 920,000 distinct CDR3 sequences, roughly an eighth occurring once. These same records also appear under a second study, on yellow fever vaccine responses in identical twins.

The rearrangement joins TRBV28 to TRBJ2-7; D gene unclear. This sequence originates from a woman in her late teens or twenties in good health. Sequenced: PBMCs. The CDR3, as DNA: TGTGCCAGCAGTTTATCCGCCGACGGATACGAGCAGTACTTC. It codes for CASSLSADGYEQYF.